This T cell receptor (beta chain) originates from a study of shared clonotypes between healthy human individuals. Findings and caveats of the study: For sorted subsets, rarefaction showed incomplete sequencing despite large depth. Roughly 5% of naive CD4 clonotypes were common to a handful of donors.

Germline lookup yields CDR1 SGHTA and CDR2 FQGNSA. V was clipped by 5 bases and J by 0 bases, with 14 bases between them. The CDR3 has 17 amino acids. In the sorted-subset replicate PCRs, approximately 200 ng DNA, 30,000 or so T cell genomes, was used. Data came from immunoSEQ multiplex PCR; TCRdb stores just in-frame clones and leaves some out. The table has about 2.4 million clones, roughly 93% seen once. Of note for this clone: What it binds is not known.

The TCR was taken from a man aged 18 to 29 in good health. Some clones in this sample may be carry-over from other donors' samples. The chain combines TRBV7-2 with TRBJ2-6, with D possibly being TRBD2 (5 bases). The material sequenced was naive CD4+ T cells from PBMCs. Documented subset: CD45RA+ positively selected. CDR3 loop: CASSPRTPSSGANVLTF. The CDR3 nucleotides are TGTGCCAGCAGCCCCCGGACTCCTAGCTCTGGGGCCAACGTCCTGACTTTC.